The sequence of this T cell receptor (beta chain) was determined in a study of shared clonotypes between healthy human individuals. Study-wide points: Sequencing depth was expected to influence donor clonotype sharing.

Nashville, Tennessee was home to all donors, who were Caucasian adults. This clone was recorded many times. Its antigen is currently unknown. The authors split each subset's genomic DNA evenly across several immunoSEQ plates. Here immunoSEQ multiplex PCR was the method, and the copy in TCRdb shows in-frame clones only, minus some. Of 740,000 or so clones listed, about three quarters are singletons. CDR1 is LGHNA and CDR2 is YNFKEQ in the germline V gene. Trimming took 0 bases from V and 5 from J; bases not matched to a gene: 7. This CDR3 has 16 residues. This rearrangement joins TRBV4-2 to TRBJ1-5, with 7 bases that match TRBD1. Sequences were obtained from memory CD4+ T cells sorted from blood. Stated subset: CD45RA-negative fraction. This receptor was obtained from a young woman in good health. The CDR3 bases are TGTGCCAGCAGCCAAGATCCAGGGGGGAATTATCAGCCCCAGCATTTT. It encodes CASSQDPGGNYQPQHF.